The present T cell receptor (beta chain) was sequenced within a study of PD-1 blockade in classical Hodgkin lymphoma. After autologous stem cell transplantation all patients relapsed, and prior brentuximab vedotin exposure differed between cohorts. Thawed PBMCs were the source of CD4+ T cells, purified by magnetic negative selection. This table comes from immunoSEQ multiplex PCR, and its TCRdb copy is limited to in-frame clones, with some not included. The table includes around 23,000 clones, roughly 84% detected once. Germline CDR1 reads LNHDA; CDR2 reads SQIVND (reference sequence). This CDR3 is 15 amino acids long. V lost 10 bases and J 2 bases, leaving 17 bases between the germline ends.

The TCR comes from a human donor with classical Hodgkin lymphoma. The material was CD4+ T cells from blood, obtained at baseline. V is TRBV19 and J is TRBJ2-2; TRBD2 might be the D (7 bases). The CDR3 is CATRAGTSNTGELFF. CDR3 DNA sequence: TGTGCCACCCGAGCGGGGACATCCAACACCGGGGAGCTGTTTTTT.